This is a list of T cell receptor beta chains from one sample in a study of PD-1 blockade in classical Hodgkin lymphoma. Clones were read by immunoSEQ multiplex PCR, and TCRdb kept only the in-frame ones, dropping some. The sample has 5,500 to 7,000 clones, 70% to 85% seen once. Sequenced material: CD8+ T cells from blood, taken at baseline. The receptors originated from a human donor with classical Hodgkin lymphoma. Each CDR3 is given with its conserved first and last residue. Fields, in order: D gene, J gene, clone size, V gene, CDR3 protein, CDR3 DNA. The D gene is left open where the match is weak. A row's size may be missing; if present it is once, few, many or a size class.

d_call: .; j_call: TRBJ2-1; clone_size: .; v_call: TRBV5-8; cdr3_aa: CASSFRFF; cdr3_nt: TGTGCCAGCAGCTTTCGGTTCTTC
d_call: TRBD1; j_call: TRBJ1-1; clone_size: .; v_call: TRBV9; cdr3_aa: CASSPWTGDTEAFF; cdr3_nt: TGTGCCAGCAGCCCTTGGACAGGCGACACTGAAGCTTTCTTT
d_call: TRBD1; j_call: TRBJ1-4; clone_size: .; v_call: TRBV5-6; cdr3_aa: CASSPGQAGEKLFF; cdr3_nt: TGTGCCAGCAGCCCGGGACAGGCGGGGGAAAAACTGTTTTTT
d_call: TRBD2; j_call: TRBJ2-2; clone_size: few; v_call: TRBV7-6; cdr3_aa: CASSLRGDSYTGELFF; cdr3_nt: TGTGCCAGCAGCCTGCGGGGGGACTCCTACACCGGGGAGCTGTTTTTT
d_call: .; j_call: TRBJ1-6; clone_size: large; v_call: TRBV4-3; cdr3_aa: CASSQDQGGSAPLHF; cdr3_nt: TGCGCCAGCAGCCAAGATCAAGGGGGAAGCGCACCCCTCCACTTT
d_call: .; j_call: TRBJ2-7; clone_size: .; v_call: TRBV11-2; cdr3_aa: CASSLRWDSFEQYF; cdr3_nt: TGTGCCAGCAGCTTAAGGTGGGACTCCTTTGAGCAGTACTTC
d_call: TRBD2; j_call: TRBJ2-3; clone_size: .; v_call: TRBV9; cdr3_aa: CASSSRAGGTDTQYF; cdr3_nt: TGTGCCAGCAGCTCGAGGGCGGGAGGCACAGATACGCAGTATTTT
d_call: .; j_call: TRBJ1-2; clone_size: few; v_call: TRBV6-6; cdr3_aa: CASSTGGLTNYGYTF; cdr3_nt: TGTGCCAGCAGCACTGGGGGACTGACTAACTATGGCTACACCTTC
d_call: .; j_call: TRBJ2-2; clone_size: .; v_call: TRBV7-9; cdr3_aa: CASIPAGTMTGELFF; cdr3_nt: TGTGCCAGCATCCCGGCCGGGACAATGACCGGGGAGCTGTTTTTT
d_call: TRBD1; j_call: TRBJ2-7; clone_size: .; v_call: TRBV27; cdr3_aa: CASREGQGPSYEQYF; cdr3_nt: TGTGCCAGCAGGGAAGGACAGGGACCCTCCTACGAGCAGTACTTC
d_call: TRBD1; j_call: TRBJ1-5; clone_size: .; v_call: TRBV6-9; cdr3_aa: CASSYVSGQGGYSNQPQHF; cdr3_nt: TGTGCCAGCAGTTATGTTTCCGGACAGGGCGGGTATAGCAATCAGCCCCAGCATTTT
d_call: .; j_call: TRBJ2-1; clone_size: .; v_call: TRBV29-1; cdr3_aa: CSVERQYNEQFF; cdr3_nt: TGCAGCGTTGAAAGACAGTACAATGAGCAGTTCTTC
d_call: .; j_call: TRBJ1-5; clone_size: .; v_call: TRBV27; cdr3_aa: CASRTVGGRGNQPQHF; cdr3_nt: TGTGCCAGCAGAACCGTCGGGGGAAGAGGCAATCAGCCCCAGCATTTT
d_call: .; j_call: TRBJ2-2; clone_size: .; v_call: TRBV5-8; cdr3_aa: CASPSRRPEQVLDGELFF; cdr3_nt: TGTGCCAGCCCCTCCCGGCGCCCCGAGCAGGTGTTAGACGGGGAGCTGTTTTTT
d_call: .; j_call: TRBJ1-2; clone_size: few; v_call: TRBV15; cdr3_aa: CATSRDIAGTDYGYTF; cdr3_nt: TGTGCCACCAGCAGAGATATTGCCGGGACCGACTATGGCTACACCTTC
d_call: .; j_call: TRBJ2-7; clone_size: .; v_call: TRBV15; cdr3_aa: CATSRETGILDEQYF; cdr3_nt: TGTGCCACCAGCAGAGAGACAGGAATCCTGGACGAGCAGTACTTC
d_call: .; j_call: TRBJ2-2; clone_size: .; v_call: TRBV19; cdr3_aa: CASRLTGNTGELFF; cdr3_nt: TGTGCCAGTAGACTAACAGGGAACACCGGGGAGCTGTTTTTT
d_call: .; j_call: TRBJ1-6; clone_size: .; v_call: TRBV4-1; cdr3_aa: CASSHLTGNSPLHF; cdr3_nt: TGCGCCAGCAGCCACCTAACAGGCAATTCACCCCTCCACTTT
d_call: TRBD1; j_call: TRBJ2-2; clone_size: .; v_call: TRBV25-1; cdr3_aa: CASSESGTGANTGELFF; cdr3_nt: TGTGCCAGCAGTGAATCCGGGACAGGGGCGAACACCGGGGAGCTGTTTTTT
d_call: .; j_call: TRBJ2-7; clone_size: once; v_call: TRBV29-1; cdr3_aa: CSVEKAGSGYEQYF; cdr3_nt: TGCAGCGTTGAAAAGGCGGGGTCCGGCTACGAGCAGTACTTC
d_call: TRBD2; j_call: TRBJ2-7; clone_size: .; v_call: TRBV7-8; cdr3_aa: CASSLFRHGLAVRVYEQYF; cdr3_nt: TGTGCCAGCAGCTTATTCCGCCATGGCCTAGCGGTGCGGGTCTACGAGCAGTACTTC
d_call: .; j_call: TRBJ1-1; clone_size: .; v_call: TRBV19; cdr3_aa: CASTPRGALNTEAFF; cdr3_nt: TGTGCCAGTACCCCTAGGGGGGCTTTGAACACTGAAGCTTTCTTT
d_call: .; j_call: TRBJ2-5; clone_size: .; v_call: TRBV5-6; cdr3_aa: CASSLPGAGETQYF; cdr3_nt: TGTGCCAGCAGCTTGCCTGGGGCGGGAGAGACCCAGTACTTC
d_call: .; j_call: TRBJ2-4; clone_size: .; v_call: TRBV4-1; cdr3_aa: CASSPSEGSPIRRSIQYF; cdr3_nt: TGCGCCAGCAGCCCCTCTGAGGGCAGCCCCATCAGGAGGAGCATTCAGTACTTC
d_call: TRBD2; j_call: TRBJ2-3; clone_size: .; v_call: TRBV6-5; cdr3_aa: CASTPWGRDTDTQYF; cdr3_nt: TGTGCCAGCACTCCCTGGGGGAGGGACACAGATACGCAGTATTTT
d_call: .; j_call: TRBJ2-3; clone_size: .; v_call: TRBV7-3; cdr3_aa: CASSFSSGVLDTQYF; cdr3_nt: TGTGCCAGCAGCTTCTCGTCTGGCGTTTTGGATACGCAGTATTTT
d_call: TRBD1; j_call: TRBJ2-7; clone_size: .; v_call: TRBV5-6; cdr3_aa: CASSPRGQGKHEQYF; cdr3_nt: TGTGCCAGCAGCCCCCGGGGACAGGGTAAGCACGAGCAGTACTTC
d_call: .; j_call: TRBJ1-1; clone_size: few; v_call: TRBV19; cdr3_aa: CATVRNEAFF; cdr3_nt: TGTGCCACGGTGCGGAATGAAGCTTTCTTT
d_call: TRBD2; j_call: TRBJ2-1; clone_size: .; v_call: TRBV27; cdr3_aa: CASSLSWSGAAYNEQFF; cdr3_nt: TGTGCCAGCAGTTTATCGTGGAGCGGGGCAGCCTACAATGAGCAGTTCTTC
d_call: TRBD1; j_call: TRBJ2-5; clone_size: .; v_call: TRBV5-4; cdr3_aa: CASSRLQGSEETQYF; cdr3_nt: TGTGCCAGCAGTCGATTACAGGGGAGTGAGGAGACCCAGTACTTC
d_call: TRBD1; j_call: TRBJ1-6; clone_size: .; v_call: TRBV7-9; cdr3_aa: CASSLAQGAGPLHF; cdr3_nt: TGTGCCAGCAGCTTAGCACAGGGGGCAGGGCCCCTCCACTTT
d_call: .; j_call: TRBJ2-7; clone_size: .; v_call: TRBV12-5; cdr3_aa: CASGPPGRPYEQYF; cdr3_nt: TGTGCTAGTGGTCCCCCCGGCAGACCCTACGAGCAGTACTTC
d_call: .; j_call: TRBJ1-1; clone_size: .; v_call: TRBV19; cdr3_aa: CASSIFGRTNTEAFF; cdr3_nt: TGTGCCAGTAGTATCTTTGGCAGGACGAACACTGAAGCTTTCTTT
d_call: TRBD2; j_call: TRBJ2-7; clone_size: few; v_call: TRBV2; cdr3_aa: CASSELRGVTYEQYF; cdr3_nt: TGTGCCAGCAGTGAATTGCGGGGGGTAACCTACGAGCAGTACTTC
d_call: .; j_call: TRBJ2-2; clone_size: .; v_call: TRBV9; cdr3_aa: CASTAPGAGTGELFF; cdr3_nt: TGTGCCAGCACCGCCCCCGGGGCGGGCACCGGGGAGCTGTTTTTT
d_call: .; j_call: TRBJ2-2; clone_size: few; v_call: TRBV4-3; cdr3_aa: CASSYWGENTGELFF; cdr3_nt: TGCGCCAGCAGCTATTGGGGGGAGAACACCGGGGAGCTGTTTTTT
d_call: .; j_call: TRBJ2-7; clone_size: once; v_call: TRBV2; cdr3_aa: CASSEGWAYEQYF; cdr3_nt: TGTGCCAGCAGTGAAGGATGGGCCTACGAGCAGTACTTC
d_call: TRBD2; j_call: TRBJ2-5; clone_size: .; v_call: TRBV27; cdr3_aa: CASSPWWEGETQYF; cdr3_nt: TGTGCCAGCAGTCCTTGGTGGGAGGGAGAGACCCAGTACTTC
d_call: .; j_call: TRBJ1-2; clone_size: .; v_call: TRBV7-2; cdr3_aa: CASSLAFLAGRSYGYTF; cdr3_nt: TGTGCCAGCAGCTTAGCGTTTCTGGCGGGGCGCTCCTATGGCTACACCTTC
d_call: .; j_call: TRBJ1-2; clone_size: .; v_call: TRBV13; cdr3_aa: CASSAGRNTNYGYTF; cdr3_nt: TGTGCCAGCAGCGCCGGACGGAATACTAACTATGGCTACACCTTC
d_call: TRBD1; j_call: TRBJ2-2; clone_size: once; v_call: TRBV28; cdr3_aa: CASSLPGTGLTGELFF; cdr3_nt: TGTGCCAGCAGTTTACCCGGGACAGGGCTCACCGGGGAGCTGTTTTTT
d_call: .; j_call: TRBJ1-1; clone_size: .; v_call: TRBV27; cdr3_aa: CASSTGRNTEAFF; cdr3_nt: TGTGCCAGCAGTACGGGACGGAACACTGAAGCTTTCTTT
d_call: TRBD1; j_call: TRBJ2-5; clone_size: .; v_call: TRBV7-8; cdr3_aa: CASSFKGAQETQYF; cdr3_nt: TGTGCCAGCAGCTTTAAGGGGGCCCAAGAGACCCAGTACTTC
d_call: TRBD1; j_call: TRBJ2-7; clone_size: .; v_call: TRBV2; cdr3_aa: CASSLPGQDPYEQYF; cdr3_nt: TGTGCCAGCAGTCTACCGGGACAGGATCCCTACGAGCAGTACTTC
d_call: TRBD1; j_call: TRBJ2-7; clone_size: large; v_call: TRBV5-6; cdr3_aa: CASSYPTGFHEQYF; cdr3_nt: TGTGCCAGCAGCTATCCGACAGGGTTTCACGAGCAGTACTTC
d_call: TRBD2; j_call: TRBJ2-5; clone_size: .; v_call: TRBV6-6; cdr3_aa: CASSAGGLLQETQYF; cdr3_nt: TGTGCCAGCTCCGCTGGGGGACTACTCCAAGAGACCCAGTACTTC
d_call: .; j_call: TRBJ1-1; clone_size: .; v_call: TRBV9; cdr3_aa: CASSVDWTALGTEAFF; cdr3_nt: TGTGCCAGCAGCGTAGATTGGACGGCGTTAGGCACTGAAGCTTTCTTT
d_call: .; j_call: TRBJ2-5; clone_size: .; v_call: TRBV4-3; cdr3_aa: CASSQDRGTPQETQYF; cdr3_nt: TGCGCCAGCAGCCAAGATAGGGGGACGCCACAAGAGACCCAGTACTTC
d_call: .; j_call: TRBJ2-2; clone_size: .; v_call: TRBV13; cdr3_aa: CASSADLSGELFF; cdr3_nt: TGTGCCAGCAGCGCCGACCTTAGCGGGGAGCTGTTTTTT